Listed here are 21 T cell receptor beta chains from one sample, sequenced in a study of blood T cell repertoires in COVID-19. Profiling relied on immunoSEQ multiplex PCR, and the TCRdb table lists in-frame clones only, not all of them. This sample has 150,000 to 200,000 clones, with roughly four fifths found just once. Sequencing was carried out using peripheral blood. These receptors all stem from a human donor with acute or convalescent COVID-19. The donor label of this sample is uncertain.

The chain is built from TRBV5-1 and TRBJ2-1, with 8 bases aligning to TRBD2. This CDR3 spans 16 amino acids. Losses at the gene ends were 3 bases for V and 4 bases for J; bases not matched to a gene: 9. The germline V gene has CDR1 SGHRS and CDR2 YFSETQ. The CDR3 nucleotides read TGCGCCAGCAGCTGGGGGGTTACTAGCGGTTACAATGAGCAGTTCTTC. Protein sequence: CASSWGVTSGYNEQFF.

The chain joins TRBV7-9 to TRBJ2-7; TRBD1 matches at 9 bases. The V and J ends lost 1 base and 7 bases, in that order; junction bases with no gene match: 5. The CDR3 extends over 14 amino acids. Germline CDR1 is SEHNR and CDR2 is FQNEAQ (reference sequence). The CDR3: CASSLGQGVWEQYF. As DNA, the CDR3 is TGTGCCAGCAGCTTAGGACAGGGGGTGTGGGAGCAGTACTTC.

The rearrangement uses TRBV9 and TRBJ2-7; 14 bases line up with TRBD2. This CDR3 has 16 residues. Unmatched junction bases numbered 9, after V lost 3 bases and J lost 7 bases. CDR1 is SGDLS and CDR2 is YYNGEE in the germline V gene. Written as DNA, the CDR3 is TGTGCCAGCAGCGCCTACTTGGGACTAGCGGGAGAAGAGCAGTACTTC. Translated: CASSAYLGLAGEEQYF.

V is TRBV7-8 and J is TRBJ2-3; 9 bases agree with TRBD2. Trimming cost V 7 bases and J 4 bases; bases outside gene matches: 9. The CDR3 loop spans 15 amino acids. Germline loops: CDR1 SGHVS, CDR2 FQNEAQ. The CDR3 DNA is TGTGCCAGCACCTCGGCTAGCGGGACCTCAGATACGCAGTATTTT. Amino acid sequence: CASTSASGTSDTQYF.

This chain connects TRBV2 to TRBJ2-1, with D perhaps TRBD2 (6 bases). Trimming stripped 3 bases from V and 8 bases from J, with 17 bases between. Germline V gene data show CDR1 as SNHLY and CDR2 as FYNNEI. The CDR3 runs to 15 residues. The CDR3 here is CASSEEAGWGDEQFF. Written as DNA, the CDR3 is TGTGCCAGCAGTGAGGAGGCAGGGTGGGGGGATGAGCAGTTCTTC. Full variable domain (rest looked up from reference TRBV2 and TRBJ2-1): EPEVTQTPSHQVTQMGQEVILRCVPISNHLYFYWYRQILGQKVEFLVSFYNNEISEKSEIFDDQFSVERPDGSNFTLKIRSTKLEDSAMYFCASSEEAGWGDEQFFGPGTRLTVL.

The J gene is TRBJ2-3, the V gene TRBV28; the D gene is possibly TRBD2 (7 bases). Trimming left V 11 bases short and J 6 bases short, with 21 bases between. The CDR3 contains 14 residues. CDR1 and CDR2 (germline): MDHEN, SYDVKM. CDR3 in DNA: TGTGCCGGTTGTTGCGGGGGCGGGGTGGATACGCAGTATTTT. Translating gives CAGCCGGGVDTQYF.

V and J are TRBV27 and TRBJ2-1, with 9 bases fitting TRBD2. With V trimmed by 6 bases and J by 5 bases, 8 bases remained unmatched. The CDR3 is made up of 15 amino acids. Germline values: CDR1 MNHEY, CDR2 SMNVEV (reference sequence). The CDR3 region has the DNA TGTGCCAGCAGCGACGGACTAGCGACGAACAATGAGCAGTTCTTC. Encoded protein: CASSDGLATNNEQFF.

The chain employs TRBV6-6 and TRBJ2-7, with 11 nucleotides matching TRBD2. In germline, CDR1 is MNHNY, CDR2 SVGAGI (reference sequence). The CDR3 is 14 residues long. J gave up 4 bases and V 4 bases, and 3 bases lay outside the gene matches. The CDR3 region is CASSWGLADYEQYF. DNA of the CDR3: TGTGCCAGCAGTTGGGGACTAGCGGATTACGAGCAGTACTTC.

The CDR3 coding sequence is TGTGCCAGCAGCTTGTACAGGGCCACTGAAGCTTTCTTT. It translates to CASSLYRATEAFF. This sequence joins TRBV5-8 and TRBJ1-1, with D perhaps matching TRBD1 (6 bases). Between the trimmed V and J ends, which lost 1 base and 4 bases, there was a span of 8 bases. The CDR3 is 13 amino acids. CDR1 and CDR2 from the germline V gene are SGHTS and YDEGEE.

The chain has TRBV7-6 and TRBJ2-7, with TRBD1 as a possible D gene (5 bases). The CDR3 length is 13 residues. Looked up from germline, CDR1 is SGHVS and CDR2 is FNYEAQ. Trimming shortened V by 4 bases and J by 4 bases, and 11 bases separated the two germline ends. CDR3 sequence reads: CASSSRDRYEQYF. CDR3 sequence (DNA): TGTGCCAGCAGCTCCAGGGATCGTTACGAGCAGTACTTC.

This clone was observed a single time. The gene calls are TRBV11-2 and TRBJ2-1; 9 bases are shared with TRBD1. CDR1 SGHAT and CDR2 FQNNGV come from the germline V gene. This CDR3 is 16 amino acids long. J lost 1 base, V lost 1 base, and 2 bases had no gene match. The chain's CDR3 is CASSLGGQGSYNEQFF. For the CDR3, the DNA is TGTGCCAGCAGCTTAGGAGGACAGGGGTCCTACAATGAGCAGTTCTTC.

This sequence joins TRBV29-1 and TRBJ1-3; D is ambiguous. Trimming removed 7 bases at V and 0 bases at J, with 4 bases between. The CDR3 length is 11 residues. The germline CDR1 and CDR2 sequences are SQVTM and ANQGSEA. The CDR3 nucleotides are TGCAGCGCCAGCTCTGGAAACACCATATATTTT. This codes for CSASSGNTIYF. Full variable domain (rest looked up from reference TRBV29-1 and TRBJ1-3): SAVISQKPSRDICQRGTSLTIQCQVDSQVTMMFWYRQQPGQSLTLIATANQGSEATYESGFVIDKFPISRPNLTFSTLTVSNMSPEDSSIYLCSASSGNTIYFGEGSWLTVV.

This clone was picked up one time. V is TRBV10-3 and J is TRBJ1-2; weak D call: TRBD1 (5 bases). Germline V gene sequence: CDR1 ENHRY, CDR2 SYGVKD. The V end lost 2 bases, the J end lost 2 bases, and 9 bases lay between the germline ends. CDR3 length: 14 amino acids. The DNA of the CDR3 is TGTGCCATCAGTGAGCGGACACTGAACTATGGCTACACCTTC. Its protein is CAISERTLNYGYTF.

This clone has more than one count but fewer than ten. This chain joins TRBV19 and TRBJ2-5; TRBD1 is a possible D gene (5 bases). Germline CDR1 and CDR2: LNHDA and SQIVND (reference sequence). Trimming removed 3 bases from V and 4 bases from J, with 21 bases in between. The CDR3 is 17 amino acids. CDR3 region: CASSIGSVGWGPETQYF. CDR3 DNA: TGTGCCAGTAGTATCGGGTCGGTGGGTTGGGGCCCAGAGACCCAGTACTTC.

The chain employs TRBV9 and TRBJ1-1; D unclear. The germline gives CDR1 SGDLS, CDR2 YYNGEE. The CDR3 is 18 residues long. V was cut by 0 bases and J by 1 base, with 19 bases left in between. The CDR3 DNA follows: TGTGCCAGCAGCGTAGACCCCCCCGGCGGGTCGGGGAACACTGAAGCTTTCTTT. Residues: CASSVDPPGGSGNTEAFF.

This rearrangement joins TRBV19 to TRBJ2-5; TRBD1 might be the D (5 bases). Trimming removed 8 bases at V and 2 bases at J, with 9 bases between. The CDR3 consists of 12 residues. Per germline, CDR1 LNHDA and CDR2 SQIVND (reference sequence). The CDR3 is CASGASQETQYF. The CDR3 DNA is TGTGCCAGTGGGGCCTCACAAGAGACCCAGTACTTC.

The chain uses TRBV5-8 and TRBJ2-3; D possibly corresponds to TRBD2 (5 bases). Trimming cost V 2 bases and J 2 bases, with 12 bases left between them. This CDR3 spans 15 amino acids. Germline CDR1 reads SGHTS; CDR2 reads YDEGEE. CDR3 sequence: CASSLGSGNTDTQYF. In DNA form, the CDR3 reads TGTGCCAGCAGCTTAGGGAGCGGCAACACAGATACGCAGTATTTT.

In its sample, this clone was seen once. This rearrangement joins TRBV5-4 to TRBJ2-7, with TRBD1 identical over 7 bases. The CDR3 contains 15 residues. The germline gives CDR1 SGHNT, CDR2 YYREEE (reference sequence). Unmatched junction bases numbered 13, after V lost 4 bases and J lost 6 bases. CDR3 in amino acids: CASSATGFNSPEQYF. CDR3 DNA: TGTGCCAGCAGCGCGACAGGGTTCAACTCACCCGAGCAGTACTTC.

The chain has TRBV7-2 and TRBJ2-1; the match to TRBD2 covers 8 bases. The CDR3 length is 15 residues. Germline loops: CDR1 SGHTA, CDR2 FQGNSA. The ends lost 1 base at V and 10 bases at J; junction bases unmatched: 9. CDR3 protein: CASSLGLYSGGEQFF. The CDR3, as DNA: TGTGCCAGCAGCTTAGGTTTATACTCGGGGGGGGAGCAGTTCTTC.

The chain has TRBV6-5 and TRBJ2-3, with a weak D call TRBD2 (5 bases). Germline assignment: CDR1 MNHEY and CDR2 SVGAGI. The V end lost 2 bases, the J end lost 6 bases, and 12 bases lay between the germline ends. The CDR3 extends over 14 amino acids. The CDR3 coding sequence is TGTGCCAGCAGTTACGGTGGAAGAGGGGATACGCAGTATTTT. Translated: CASSYGGRGDTQYF.

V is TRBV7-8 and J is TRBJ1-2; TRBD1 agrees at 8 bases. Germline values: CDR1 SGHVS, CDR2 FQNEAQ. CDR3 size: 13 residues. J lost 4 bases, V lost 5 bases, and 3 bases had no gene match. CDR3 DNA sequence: TGTGCCAGCAGCCGACAGGGGAGCTATGGCTACACCTTC. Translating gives CASSRQGSYGYTF.